The clone carrying this T cell receptor (beta chain) counts as medium-sized. What it binds is not known. J was trimmed by 3 bases and V by 1 base; bases with no gene match: 2. The CDR3 length is 15 residues. Germline CDR1 MNHNS, CDR2 SASEGT. The data were produced by immunoSEQ multiplex PCR, yet TCRdb's version contains in-frame clones alone and is incomplete. The profile shows under 20,000 clones, about 81% of them singletons. The sample belongs to a study of somatic mutations in cytotoxic T cells in rheumatoid arthritis. Study-wide findings and caveats: Age was associated with higher CD8+ clonality in rheumatoid arthritis patients, not in healthy controls. Researchers did not know the antigen targets of the expanded CD8+ clones. Each of about an eighth of the roughly 65 patients had a largest CD8+ clone that made up more than 20% of CD8+ cells. Age-matched healthy controls and rheumatoid arthritis patients had CD8+ T-cell clonality that did not differ significantly.

Sample: CD8+ T cells sorted from blood. This sequence was found in an adult with rheumatoid arthritis. The V and J genes are TRBV6-1 and TRBJ2-2, with 7 bases that match TRBD1. The CDR3: CASSEGTGDTGELFF. The CDR3 DNA reads TGTGCCAGCAGTGAAGGGACAGGCGACACCGGGGAGCTGTTTTTT.